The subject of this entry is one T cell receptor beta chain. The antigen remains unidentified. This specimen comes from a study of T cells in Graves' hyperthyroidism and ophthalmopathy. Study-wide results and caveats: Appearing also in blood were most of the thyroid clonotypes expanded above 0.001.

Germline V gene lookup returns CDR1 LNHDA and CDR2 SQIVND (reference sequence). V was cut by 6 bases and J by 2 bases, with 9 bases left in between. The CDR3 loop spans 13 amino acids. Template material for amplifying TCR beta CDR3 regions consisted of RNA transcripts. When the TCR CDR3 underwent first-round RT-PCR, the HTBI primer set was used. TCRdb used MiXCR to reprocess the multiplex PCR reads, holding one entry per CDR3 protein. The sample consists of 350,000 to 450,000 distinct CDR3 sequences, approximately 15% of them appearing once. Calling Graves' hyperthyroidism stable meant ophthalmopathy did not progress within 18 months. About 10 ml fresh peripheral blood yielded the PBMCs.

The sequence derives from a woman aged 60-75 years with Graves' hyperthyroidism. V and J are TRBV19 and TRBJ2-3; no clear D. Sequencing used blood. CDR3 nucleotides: TGTGCCAGTAGGCTACAAGACACAGATACGCAGTATTTT. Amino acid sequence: CASRLQDTDTQYF. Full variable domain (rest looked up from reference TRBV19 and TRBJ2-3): DGGITQSPKYLFRKEGQNVTLSCEQNLNHDAMYWYRQDPGQGLRLIYYSQIVNDFQKGDIAEGYSVSREKKESFPLTVTSAQKNPTAFYLCASRLQDTDTQYFGPGTRLTVL.